This is a list of T cell receptor beta chains from one sample in a study of OX40 agonist ivuxolimab in advanced cancers. The table came from immunoSEQ multiplex PCR; TCRdb's copy has only in-frame clones and leaves some out. The sample lists tens of thousands of clones; roughly 84% were seen once. Specimen: CD4+ or CD8+ T cells sorted from blood, collected in a trial of the OX40 agonist ivuxolimab. These receptors were obtained from an adult with an advanced solid tumor such as melanoma, head and neck, liver or kidney cancer. The conserved cysteine and the conserved F or W are not part of the CDR3 here. The D gene is left open where the match is weak.

d_call: .; v_call: TRBV5-1; cdr3_aa: ASSLGASTSSYEQY
d_call: TRBD1; v_call: TRBV11-2; cdr3_aa: ASSLRPDRVLAKNIQY
d_call: .; v_call: TRBV5-6; cdr3_aa: ASSSLRAADYEQY
d_call: TRBD1; v_call: TRBV19; cdr3_aa: ASLGQANYGYT
d_call: TRBD1; v_call: TRBV6-1; cdr3_aa: ASNRGREQF
d_call: .; v_call: TRBV7-2; cdr3_aa: ASMGRTNTGELF
d_call: .; v_call: TRBV5-6; cdr3_aa: ASSLRQTSTDTQY
d_call: .; v_call: TRBV18; cdr3_aa: ASSVWTTNEKLF
d_call: .; v_call: TRBV11-3; cdr3_aa: ASSFEGPYEQY
d_call: TRBD2; v_call: TRBV9; cdr3_aa: ASSARRGENEQF
d_call: .; v_call: TRBV11-1; cdr3_aa: ASTRAFQETQY
d_call: .; v_call: TRBV4-3; cdr3_aa: ASSQGDRRNQPQH
d_call: .; v_call: TRBV5-1; cdr3_aa: ASSSATTDTQY
d_call: .; v_call: TRBV19; cdr3_aa: ASSKGLGRRVGNQPQH
d_call: .; v_call: TRBV2; cdr3_aa: ASSEGGLWDEKLF
d_call: TRBD1; v_call: TRBV7-9; cdr3_aa: ASSFGQGNRDEQY
d_call: TRBD1; v_call: TRBV6-6; cdr3_aa: ASSYRDRNTEAF
d_call: .; v_call: TRBV6-5; cdr3_aa: ASRRSDTQY
d_call: TRBD1; v_call: TRBV18; cdr3_aa: ASSPQGANEKLF
d_call: .; v_call: TRBV30; cdr3_aa: AWSGQLDNQPQH
d_call: TRBD1; v_call: TRBV30; cdr3_aa: AWSVGQGNQPQH
d_call: .; v_call: TRBV6-4; cdr3_aa: ASSDSFRLYGYT
d_call: .; v_call: TRBV5-6; cdr3_aa: ASSLGDTGELF
d_call: .; v_call: TRBV7-6; cdr3_aa: ASSLVETSMELF
d_call: .; v_call: TRBV10-3; cdr3_aa: ATSNPGYNEQF
d_call: TRBD1; v_call: TRBV6-4; cdr3_aa: ASSGDRGRGQPQH
d_call: .; v_call: TRBV6-1; cdr3_aa: ASTREGRGNTIY
d_call: TRBD1; v_call: TRBV6-5; cdr3_aa: ASRLDRVNEGEQY
d_call: TRBD1; v_call: TRBV4-3; cdr3_aa: ASSQEGQSNTEAF
d_call: .; v_call: TRBV6-5; cdr3_aa: ASTPDRHSSYEQY
d_call: TRBD2; v_call: TRBV6-4; cdr3_aa: ASSGLAGGRQY
d_call: TRBD1; v_call: TRBV5-5; cdr3_aa: ASSLPGQGNTIY
d_call: TRBD2; v_call: TRBV11-2; cdr3_aa: ASSLASGGVYNEQF
d_call: .; v_call: TRBV4-1; cdr3_aa: ASSRESQNSNQPQH
d_call: TRBD2; v_call: TRBV6-5; cdr3_aa: ASSRTSGGPYEQY
d_call: .; v_call: TRBV5-1; cdr3_aa: ASSLQGGDEKLF
d_call: TRBD2; v_call: TRBV28; cdr3_aa: ASTPGGGWEETQY
d_call: .; v_call: TRBV6-1; cdr3_aa: ASRTADTQY
d_call: .; v_call: TRBV20-1; cdr3_aa: SAKRGSEAF
d_call: .; v_call: TRBV27; cdr3_aa: ASSSGLTERKLF
d_call: TRBD1; v_call: TRBV27; cdr3_aa: ASSLSFTGVVNTEAF
d_call: .; v_call: TRBV6-8; cdr3_aa: ASSYSRSNEQF
d_call: .; v_call: TRBV7-9; cdr3_aa: ASSLSSFQPQH
d_call: .; v_call: TRBV30; cdr3_aa: AFEGGFETQY
d_call: TRBD1; v_call: TRBV11-2; cdr3_aa: ASSWGQGYGYT
d_call: .; v_call: TRBV5-4; cdr3_aa: ASSTGGDTETQY
d_call: .; v_call: TRBV10-2; cdr3_aa: ASSGRAINSPLH
d_call: .; v_call: TRBV19; cdr3_aa: ASNEAGLNTEAF
d_call: TRBD2; v_call: TRBV7-2; cdr3_aa: ASSSPAGGQETQY
d_call: TRBD2; v_call: TRBV18; cdr3_aa: ASSELAADTQY
d_call: TRBD1; v_call: TRBV6-1; cdr3_aa: ASTQGQGIGYT
d_call: TRBD1; v_call: TRBV4-1; cdr3_aa: ASSQGSPGTDFNYGYT
d_call: TRBD1; v_call: TRBV11-2; cdr3_aa: AGSSIRGPYGYT
d_call: TRBD2; v_call: TRBV15; cdr3_aa: ATSREPPGGGTNTGELF
d_call: .; v_call: TRBV6-1; cdr3_aa: ASSDMWSQETQY
d_call: TRBD2; v_call: TRBV29-1; cdr3_aa: SVRVGGDTQY
d_call: .; v_call: TRBV5-1; cdr3_aa: ASSGGGSSYEQY
d_call: .; v_call: TRBV6-1; cdr3_aa: ASSERAGQDTQY
d_call: TRBD2; v_call: TRBV7-6; cdr3_aa: ASSLTSGGHRGETQY
d_call: .; v_call: TRBV11-2; cdr3_aa: ASSLDSHTDTQY